What follows are 29 T cell receptor beta chains derived from one specimen sequenced in a study of OX40 agonist ivuxolimab in advanced cancers. The data were produced by immunoSEQ multiplex PCR, yet TCRdb's version contains in-frame clones alone and is incomplete. This sample has roughly 80,000 clones; over 70% occur once, and the top ten carry about 0.71%. The source material was CD4+ or CD8+ T cells sorted from blood, sampled in a trial of the OX40 agonist ivuxolimab. The receptors derive from an adult with an advanced solid tumor such as melanoma, head and neck, liver or kidney cancer.

The V gene is TRBV20-1, the J gene TRBJ1-1; D gene uncertain. The CDR3 contains 11 residues. The V gene's germline CDR1 is DFQATT and CDR2 SNEGSKA (reference sequence). Trimming shortened V by 6 bases and J by 4 bases, and 9 bases separated the two germline ends. The CDR3 here is CSALGSTEAFF. CDR3 DNA sequence: TGCAGTGCGCTCGGAAGCACTGAAGCTTTCTTT.

The chain employs TRBV11-3 and TRBJ1-2; 9 nucleotides agree with TRBD1. The CDR3 consists of 16 residues. V gave up 5 bases and J gave up 3 bases; unmatched junction bases: 10. Germline CDR1 is SGHNT and CDR2 is YENEEA. For the CDR3, the DNA is TGTGCCAGCAGCCTGGAGGGACAGGGCGCCTACTATGGCTACACCTTC. It yields the protein CASSLEGQGAYYGYTF.

This clone was seen only once. The same CDR3 also results from other DNA sequences found in this sample. The chain employs TRBV5-8 and TRBJ1-2; weak D call: TRBD1 (6 bases). The V end lost 2 bases, the J end lost 1 base, and 15 bases lay between the germline ends. This CDR3 has 16 residues. The V gene's germline CDR1 is SGHTS and CDR2 YDEGEE. The CDR3 DNA follows: TGTGCCAGCAGCTTAAGCGGGCAGGGGCATAACTATGGCTACACCTTC. It specifies CASSLSGQGHNYGYTF.

The V and J genes are TRBV6-1 and TRBJ1-1, with D possibly being TRBD1 (5 bases). Trimming took off 3 bases at V and 0 bases at J, with 8 bases between the two ends. Per germline, CDR1 MNHNS and CDR2 SASEGT. The CDR3 covers 14 residues. The chain's CDR3 is CASSDRGLNTEAFF. CDR3 bases: TGTGCCAGCAGTGATCGGGGCCTGAACACTGAAGCTTTCTTT.

The chain carries TRBV7-9 and TRBJ2-3; D is uncertain. V lost 2 bases and J lost 1, with 10 bases in between. CDR3 length: 15 amino acids. Germline loops: CDR1 SEHNR, CDR2 FQNEAQ (reference sequence). CDR3 sequence (DNA): TGTGCCAGCAGCTTACGCTCCCTAGGCACAGATACGCAGTATTTT. As protein: CASSLRSLGTDTQYF.

The chain couples TRBV28 to TRBJ1-2; the match to TRBD1 covers 7 bases. Germline CDR1 is MDHEN and CDR2 is SYDVKM. CDR3 length: 12 residues. With V trimmed by 5 bases and J by 6 bases, 3 bases remained unmatched. CDR3 sequence: CASSDRVDGYTF. As DNA, the CDR3 is TGTGCCAGCAGTGACAGGGTCGATGGCTACACCTTC.

This clone was found once. The chain is built from TRBV11-2 and TRBJ2-7; 7 bases align to TRBD1. Trimming took 2 bases from V and 5 from J; bases not matched to a gene: 6. The CDR3 sequence is 14 residues long. CDR1 and CDR2 (germline): SGHAT, FQNNGV. The CDR3 protein is CASSLSRGRDEQYF. CDR3 DNA: TGTGCCAGCAGCTTATCGAGGGGGCGGGACGAGCAGTACTTC. The full variable domain, its missing parts supplied by reference TRBV11-2 and TRBJ2-7, is EAGVAQSPRYKIIEKRQSVAFWCNPISGHATLYWYQQILGQGPKLLIQFQNNGVVDDSQLPKDRFSAERLKGVDSTLKIQPAKLEDSAVYLCASSLSRGRDEQYFGPGTRLTVT.

J is TRBJ2-7 and V is TRBV6-5; 9 bases match TRBD1. V trimming: 5 bases; J trimming: 2 bases; junction bases outside the gene matches: 4. The CDR3 runs to 14 residues. Germline CDR1 reads MNHEY; CDR2 reads SVGAGI. The CDR3 nucleotides are TGTGCCAGCAGTCGACAGGGGGTCGCCTACGAGCAGTACTTC. Its translation is CASSRQGVAYEQYF.

This rearrangement joins TRBV4-2 to TRBJ2-2, with D possibly TRBD2 on 6 matching bases. Looked up from germline, CDR1 is LGHNA and CDR2 is YNFKEQ. Trimming took 1 base from V and 1 from J, leaving 10 bases between them. The CDR3 has 16 amino acids. The CDR3 nucleotides read TGTGCCAGCAGCCAAGTTTCTAGCGAGAACACCGGGGAGCTGTTTTTT. Its translation: CASSQVSSENTGELFF.

This chain uses TRBV7-8 with TRBJ2-7, with unresolved D. V lost 0 bases, J lost 6 bases, and 9 bases lay in between. Germline values: CDR1 SGHVS, CDR2 FQNEAQ. The CDR3 is made up of 13 amino acids. CDR3 sequence: CASSLAQGLEQYF. CDR3 DNA sequence: TGTGCCAGCAGCTTAGCGCAAGGGCTCGAGCAGTACTTC.

The V gene is TRBV5-1, the J gene TRBJ1-1; D may be TRBD1 (6 bases). Per the germline V gene, CDR1 is SGHRS and CDR2 is YFSETQ. There are 13 residues in the CDR3. V gave up 7 bases and J gave up 5 bases, with 15 bases separating them. The CDR3 DNA reads as TGCGCCAGCTCTAGGGGGGAGGGGACTGAAGCTTTCTTT. Amino acids: CASSRGEGTEAFF.

Only one count was recorded for this clone. The genes are TRBV6-5 and TRBJ2-7; possibly TRBD1 for D (6 bases). This CDR3 region has 13 residues. V lost 8 bases, J lost 6 bases, and 17 bases lay in between. CDR1 and CDR2 from the germline V gene are MNHEY and SVGAGI. The CDR3 protein is CASRMGAWGEQYF. The CDR3 DNA is TGTGCCAGCCGGATGGGGGCCTGGGGCGAGCAGTACTTC.

The chain couples TRBV7-9 to TRBJ2-3; 9 positions agree with TRBD2. Germline CDR1 and CDR2: SEHNR and FQNEAQ (reference sequence). V lost 6 bases and J lost 6; bases outside the gene matches: 13. The CDR3 totals 16 residues. The CDR3 sequence: CASSSGLAMRGDTQYF. CDR3 in DNA: TGTGCCAGCAGTTCCGGACTAGCGATGCGGGGGGATACGCAGTATTTT. The complete variable domain, with remaining parts taken from reference TRBV7-9 and TRBJ2-3, reads DTGVSQNPRHKITKRGQNVTFRCDPISEHNRLYWYRQTLGQGPEFLTYFQNEAQLEKSRLLSDRFSAERPKGSFSTLEIQRTEQGDSAMYLCASSSGLAMRGDTQYFGPGTRLTVL.

The chain carries TRBV2 and TRBJ2-7; TRBD1 matches 12 bases. CDR1 is SNHLY, CDR2 FYNNEI, per germline. The J segment lost 5 bases and the V segment lost 3 bases, leaving 2 bases of the junction unmatched. CDR3 size: 14 residues. The CDR3 DNA sequence: TGTGCCAGCAGTGATGGGACAGGGGGCCACGAGCAGTACTTC. Residues: CASSDGTGGHEQYF.

This chain uses TRBV14 with TRBJ2-1; tentatively, D is TRBD1 (6 bases). The germline V gene has CDR1 SGHDN and CDR2 FVKESK. The V gene lost 1 base and the J gene lost 7 bases, with 17 bases spanning the gap. The CDR3 consists of 16 residues. The DNA of the CDR3 is TGTGCCAGCAGCCAAGGTCTACGGGAAGGGACAAATGAGCAGTTCTTC. Residues: CASSQGLREGTNEQFF.

V gene TRBV6-5 combines with J gene TRBJ1-6; D gene ambiguous. CDR3 length: 14 amino acids. Looked up from germline, CDR1 is MNHEY and CDR2 is SVGAGI. Trimming removed 8 bases at V and 4 bases at J, with 12 bases between. The CDR3 DNA sequence: TGTGCCAGCCGGGGAGGATTTTATAATTCACCCCTCCACTTT. Amino acids: CASRGGFYNSPLHF.

The V and J genes are TRBV30 and TRBJ1-1; the D gene is possibly TRBD1 (5 bases). Trimming took 2 bases from V and 2 from J, leaving 9 bases between them. CDR3 length equals 13 residues. CDR1 GTSNPN and CDR2 SVGIG come from the germline V gene (reference sequence). Here the CDR3 reads CAWSKTVNTEAFF. DNA of the CDR3: TGTGCCTGGAGTAAGACAGTTAACACTGAAGCTTTCTTT.

This sequence joins TRBV25-1 and TRBJ2-7; the D gene could be TRBD1 or TRBD2 (5 bases each). This CDR3 spans 14 amino acids. From germline, CDR1 is MGHDK and CDR2 SYGVNS. V lost 6 bases to trimming and J lost 2 bases, with 14 bases between them. CDR3 region: CASRGPGRAYEQYF. The CDR3 nucleotides are TGTGCCAGCAGGGGACCAGGGCGCGCCTACGAGCAGTACTTC.

The chain joins TRBV14 to TRBJ1-2, with 9 bases lining up with TRBD1. The germline V gene has CDR1 SGHDN and CDR2 FVKESK. CDR3 length: 16 amino acids. With 7 bases clipped from V and 7 bases from J, the junction kept 16 bases outside the gene matches. The CDR3 sequence is CASTATPTGQGRGYTF. DNA of the CDR3: TGTGCCAGCACCGCTACCCCAACGGGACAGGGTCGTGGCTACACCTTC.

V gene TRBV7-9 combines with J gene TRBJ1-1; D unresolved. Germline lookup yields CDR1 SEHNR and CDR2 FQNEAQ (reference sequence). The V end lost 9 bases, the J end lost 0 bases, and 11 bases lay between the germline ends. The CDR3 covers 13 residues. CDR3 sequence reads: CASSNYMNTEAFF. In DNA, the CDR3 is TGTGCCAGTTCAAACTACATGAACACTGAAGCTTTCTTT.

V and J are TRBV5-5 and TRBJ2-1; perhaps TRBD2 as D (5 bases). The germline V gene encodes CDR1 SGHKS and CDR2 YYEKEE (reference sequence). V was shortened by 1 base and J by 8 bases, with 13 bases between the two germline ends. The CDR3 has 14 residues. The CDR3 DNA reads TGTGCCAGCAGCTTGTGGCTAGCTCCTGATGAGCAGTTCTTC. Translating it yields CASSLWLAPDEQFF.

The CDR3 reads CASSQYGAGGYEQYF. CDR3 nucleotides: TGTGCCAGCAGCCAATATGGGGCAGGGGGCTACGAGCAGTACTTC. This chain uses TRBV14 with TRBJ2-7; TRBD1 matches 7 bases. The CDR3 sequence is 15 residues long. Trimming took 2 bases from V and 3 from J; bases not matched to a gene: 7. Germline V lookup: CDR1 SGHDN, CDR2 FVKESK.

This clone was seen a few times. The V gene is TRBV10-1, the J gene TRBJ2-2; D is uncertain. Deletions cut 0 bases from V and 7 bases from J, with 6 bases between. The CDR3 is 13 residues long. In germline, CDR1 is WNHNN, CDR2 SYGVQD (reference sequence). CDR3 nucleotide sequence: TGCGCCAGCAGTGAGTCGTGGCGCGGGGAGCTGTTTTTT. This encodes CASSESWRGELFF.

The genes are TRBV7-2 and TRBJ1-2; D may be TRBD1 (5 bases). Germline V gene lookup returns CDR1 SGHTA and CDR2 FQGNSA. This CDR3 is built from 14 residues. V dropped 0 bases and J dropped 4 bases, with 9 bases sitting between them. The CDR3 nucleotides read TGTGCCAGCAGCTTAGCAGGGGCCCTCTATGGCTACACCTTC. Encoded protein: CASSLAGALYGYTF.

This chain uses TRBV18 with TRBJ1-1; D gene unclear. Germline V CDR1 and CDR2: KGHSH, LQKENI. The CDR3 consists of 15 residues. Trimming pared 1 base from V and 4 bases from J, leaving 13 bases between. The CDR3 nucleotides are TGTGCCAGCTCACCACGGGAGGGCCAGTCCACTGAAGCTTTCTTT. Encoded protein: CASSPREGQSTEAFF.

This clone has a handful of counts. The chain has TRBV11-2 and TRBJ1-1, with 8 positions matching TRBD1. The CDR3 consists of 14 residues. V gave up 1 base and J gave up 4 bases; unmatched junction bases: 2. The germline V gene has CDR1 SGHAT and CDR2 FQNNGV. For the CDR3, the DNA is TGTGCCAGCAGCTTAGGACAGGGGAGCACTGAAGCTTTCTTT. Translated, it gives CASSLGQGSTEAFF.

The table lists this clone with a few counts. The chain links TRBV30 to TRBJ2-1, with 9 bases identical to TRBD2. The CDR3 spans 14 residues. The V gene end was trimmed by 1 base and the J gene end by 8 bases; junction bases not matched to a gene: 6. From germline, CDR1 is GTSNPN and CDR2 SVGIG (reference sequence). CDR3 in amino acids: CAWSDGGGVDEQFF. As DNA, the CDR3 is TGTGCCTGGAGTGATGGCGGGGGGGTAGATGAGCAGTTCTTC.

The CDR3, as DNA: TGTGCCAGCAGCTTAGTTGTGCGAGAGACCCAGTACTTC. This translates into CASSLVVRETQYF. V usage is TRBV7-2 and J usage is TRBJ2-5; the D is unclear. The CDR3 has 13 residues. Between the trimmed V and J ends, which lost 1 base and 4 bases, there was a span of 7 bases. The V gene's germline CDR1 is SGHTA and CDR2 FQGNSA. The variable domain in full, completed from reference TRBV7-2 and TRBJ2-5, reads GAGVSQSPSNKVTEKGKDVELRCDPISGHTALYWYRQSLGQGLEFLIYFQGNSAPDKSGLPSDRFSAERTGGSVSTLTIQRTQQEDSAVYLCASSLVVRETQYFGPGTRLLVL.

J is TRBJ2-3 and V is TRBV7-2; no firm D call. Trimming took 0 bases from V and 2 from J, leaving 0 bases between them. This CDR3 contains 12 residues. From germline, CDR1 is SGHTA and CDR2 FQGNSA. CDR3 DNA sequence: TGTGCCAGCAGCTTAGCCACAGATACGCAGTATTTT. This translates into CASSLATDTQYF.